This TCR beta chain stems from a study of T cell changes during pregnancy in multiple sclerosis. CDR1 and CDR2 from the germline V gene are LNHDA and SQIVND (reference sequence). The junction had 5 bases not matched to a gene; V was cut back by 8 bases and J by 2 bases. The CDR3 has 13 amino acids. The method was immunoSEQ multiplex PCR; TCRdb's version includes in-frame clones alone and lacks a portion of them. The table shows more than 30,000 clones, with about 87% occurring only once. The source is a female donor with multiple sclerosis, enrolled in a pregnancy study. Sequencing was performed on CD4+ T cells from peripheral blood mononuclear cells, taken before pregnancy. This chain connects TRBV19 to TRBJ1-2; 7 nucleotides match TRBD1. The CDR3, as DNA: TGTGCCAGTGTAACGGGACAGAACTATGGCTACACCTTC. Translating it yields CASVTGQNYGYTF.